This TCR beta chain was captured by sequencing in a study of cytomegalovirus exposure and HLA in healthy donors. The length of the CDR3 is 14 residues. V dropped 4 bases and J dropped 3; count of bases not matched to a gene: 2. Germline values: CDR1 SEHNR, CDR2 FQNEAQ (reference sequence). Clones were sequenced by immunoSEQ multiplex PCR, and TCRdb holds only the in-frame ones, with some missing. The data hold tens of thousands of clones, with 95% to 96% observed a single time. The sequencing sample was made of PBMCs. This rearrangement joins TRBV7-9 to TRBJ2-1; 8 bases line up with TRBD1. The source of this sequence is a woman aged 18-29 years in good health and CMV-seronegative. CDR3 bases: TGTGCCAGCAGCTCGGACAGGGTCTACAATGAGCAGTTCTTC. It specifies CASSSDRVYNEQFF.